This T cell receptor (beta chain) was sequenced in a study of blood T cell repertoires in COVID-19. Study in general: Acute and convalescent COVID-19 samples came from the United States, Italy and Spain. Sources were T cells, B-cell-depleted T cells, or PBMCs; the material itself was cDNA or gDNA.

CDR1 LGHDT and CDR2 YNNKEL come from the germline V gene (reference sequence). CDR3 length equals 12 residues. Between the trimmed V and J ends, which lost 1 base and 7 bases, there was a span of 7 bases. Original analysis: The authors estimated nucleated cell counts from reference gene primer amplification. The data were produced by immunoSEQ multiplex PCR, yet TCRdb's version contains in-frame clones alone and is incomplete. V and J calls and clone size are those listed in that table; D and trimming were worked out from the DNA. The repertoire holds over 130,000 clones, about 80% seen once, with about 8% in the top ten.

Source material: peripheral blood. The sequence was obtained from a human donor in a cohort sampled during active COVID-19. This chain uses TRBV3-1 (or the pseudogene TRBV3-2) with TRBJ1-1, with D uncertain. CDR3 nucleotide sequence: TGTGCCAGCAGCCAAGCCGGAGTTGAAGCTTTCTTT. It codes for CASSQAGVEAFF.